This T cell receptor (beta chain) was recovered during a study of shared clonotypes between healthy human individuals. Findings of the study overall: Specimens sampled were limited to blood, with tissue repertoires likely differing.

Assay execution proceeded at the deep level. The genomic DNA of each subset was split evenly across several immunoSEQ plates. Some clones are missing from TCRdb's copy, which holds only in-frame ones; the method was immunoSEQ multiplex PCR. Of 2,100,000 or so clones in the sample, around 95% were seen once. Those who donated, Caucasian adults without exception, all lived in Nashville, Tennessee. This clone occurred a few times. Its specificity is unknown. This sample also contains other DNA sequences that code for the same CDR3. Germline CDR1 and CDR2: SGHRS and YFSETQ. Trimming removed 3 bases from V and 2 bases from J, with 8 bases in between. The CDR3 runs 13 residues.

Sequencing was carried out using naive CD4+ T cells sorted from blood. Documented subset: CD45RA+ positively selected. This sequence joins TRBV5-1 and TRBJ2-5; D is perhaps TRBD1 (6 bases). The sequence came from a man between 18 and 29 years old in good health. The CDR3 DNA is TGCGCCAGCAGCTCCCAGGGGCAAGAGACCCAGTACTTC. It is translated as CASSSQGQETQYF.